This TCR beta chain was recorded in a study of blood T cell repertoires in COVID-19. Data came from immunoSEQ multiplex PCR; TCRdb stores just in-frame clones and leaves some out. The table lists around 150,000 clones, around 82% of them singletons. The CDR3 has 13 residues. Germline V gene data show CDR1 as SNHLY and CDR2 as FYNNEI. V was pared by 4 bases and J by 4 bases, with 10 bases between. The V call is TRBV2, the J call TRBJ1-1; D gene unclear. The sequenced material came from peripheral blood. The receptor's source is a woman in her 40s with COVID-19, enrolled during active disease. The CDR3 nucleotides are TGTGCCAGCAGTGTTTCGGGTCGCACTGAAGCTTTCTTT. Translation gives CASSVSGRTEAFF. The variable domain in full, with the rest retrieved from reference TRBV2 and TRBJ1-1, is EPEVTQTPSHQVTQMGQEVILRCVPISNHLYFYWYRQILGQKVEFLVSFYNNEISEKSEIFDDQFSVERPDGSNFTLKIRSTKLEDSAMYFCASSVSGRTEAFFGQGTRLTVV.